Reported below is one TCR beta chain. Its antigen remains undetermined. No base qualities exist here, and no much larger clone lies one base off it. The source of the sample is a study of T cell changes during pregnancy in multiple sclerosis (dated by TCRdb to between 2018 and 2021). About the full investigation: The study examined how the T cell repertoire changed over the course of pregnancy in women with multiple sclerosis.

Libraries came from the immunoSEQ multiplex PCR assay. In TCRdb, the immuneACCESS table is reduced to in-frame sequences with V and J assigned. These tables do not hold every clone; where another copy was compared, an unresolved V gene accounts for under half, and the others remain unexplained. This sample has 45,000 to 75,000 clones in its table, and 80% to 95% of those were observed once. Of the sample, 0.85% to 1% is held by the ten largest clones. The CDR3 has 18 amino acids, counting the end cysteine and phenylalanine. Only the CDR3 region is kept as DNA, spanning 54 bases read in frame from base 1. V is pruned by 4 bases and J by 0 bases, leaving 7 bases of the junction without a gene match. Via the germline V gene, CDR1 is SGDLS and CDR2 YYNGEE.

The rearrangement joined TRBV9 to TRBJ2-1, with 13 bases aligning to TRBD2. The sample here was peripheral blood, taken in the first trimester of pregnancy. This clonotype was obtained from a female donor with multiple sclerosis, enrolled in a pregnancy study. The CDR3 corresponds to CASSLGLAGLSSYNEQFF. The DNA is as follows: TGTGCCAGCAGCCTGGGACTAGCGGGGTTGAGCTCCTACAATGAGCAGTTCTTC. Full variable domain (CDR3 extended with the reference TRBV9 and TRBJ2-1 proteins): DSGVTQTPKHLITATGQRVTLRCSPRSGDLSVYWYQQSLDQGLQFLIQYYNGEERAKGNILERFSAQQFPDLHSELNLSSLELGDSALYFCASSLGLAGLSSYNEQFFGPGTRLTVL.